This T cell receptor (beta chain) was captured by sequencing in a study of CD8+ T cells in alopecia areata. Background on the study: Patients in the study were on tofacitinib for 6 to 18 months, then off it for 6 months.

After isolation, RNA underwent reverse transcription to generate cDNA as the sequencing template. The repertoire was sequenced with immunoSEQ multiplex PCR; TCRdb's copy has only in-frame clones and lacks some. The data contain around 200,000 clones, roughly 63% of them singletons. Only a few counts were recorded for this clone. Germline CDR1 SGHRS, CDR2 YFSETQ. The CDR3 length is 13 residues. Trimming removed 1 base from V and 7 bases from J, with 6 bases in between. Alopecia areata patients provided lesional scalp punch biopsies and peripheral blood, both collected for the study. The TCR was taken from a human donor with alopecia areata. This chain joins TRBV5-1 and TRBJ1-6; D unclear. Sequences were derived from CD4+ T cells sorted from blood, sampled at week 0. The CDR3 sequence: CASSLLENSPLHF. The DNA for the CDR3 is TGCGCCAGCAGCTTGCTCGAGAATTCACCCCTCCACTTT.